This record looks at one T cell receptor beta chain sequence and its context. This sample was included in a study of blood T cell repertoires in COVID-19. Sequenced by immunoSEQ multiplex PCR; TCRdb stores in-frame clones only, minus some. This sample has 150,000 or so clones, with 88% found just once. Germline V gives CDR1 SGHDT, CDR2 YYEEEE. CDR3 length: 15 residues. Trimming pared 4 bases from V and 0 bases from J, leaving 11 bases between. The chain recombines TRBV5-6 with TRBJ2-4; possible D gene TRBD2, 5 bases. Source material: peripheral blood. The receptor comes from a man aged 55-75 years with acute or convalescent COVID-19. The CDR3 DNA reads as TGTGCCAGCAGCCTGAGCGGTGGAGCCAAAAACATTCAGTACTTC. Protein sequence: CASSLSGGAKNIQYF. Variable domain in full (rest from reference TRBV5-6 and TRBJ2-4): DAGVTQSPTHLIKTRGQQVTLRCSPKSGHDTVSWYQQALGQGPQFIFQYYEEEERQRGNFPDRFSGHQFPNYSSELNVNALLLGDSALYLCASSLSGGAKNIQYFGAGTRLSVL.